Included here is one TCR beta chain sequence, with context. Its target is unknown. It was with a sample-barcoded 5' primer and a J-beta primer mix that a second PCR of roughly 7 to 11 cycles was run. MiXCR, applied by TCRdb to the 5' RACE reads, yields one record per CDR3 protein. In the table there are more than 1,400,000 distinct CDR3 sequences, around 39% of which are singletons. This specimen belongs to a study of blood T cells in healthy people across ages. It was approximately 10 milliliters of peripheral blood that were drawn from each donor. Study-wide points: Any changes in expanded clonotypes were possibly confounded, as donor CMV status remained unknown.

Input material: blood. The receptor was isolated from a woman younger than 35 in good health.

The chain's CDR3 is CASINRGLMIGVTYNSPLHF. DNA for the CDR3: TGTGCCAGCATCAACAGGGGCTTAATGATCGGAGTTACCTATAATTCACCCCTCCACTTT. The chain couples TRBV5-8 to TRBJ1-6; 7 bases are a match to TRBD1. There are 20 residues in the CDR3. J lost 2 bases, V lost 6 bases, and 20 bases had no gene match. Germline V gene sequence: CDR1 SGHTS, CDR2 YDEGEE.